Listed here is a single TCR beta chain. The data derive from a study of blood T cell repertoires in COVID-19. Whole-study context: Researchers got acute and convalescent COVID-19 samples from the United States, Italy and Spain. T cells, B-cell-depleted T cells, or PBMCs provided the cDNA or gDNA that served as material.

The germline V gene has CDR1 GTSNPN and CDR2 SVGIG (reference sequence). V gave up 4 bases and J gave up 1 base, with 10 bases separating them. The CDR3 extends over 13 amino acids. As handled by the study authors: Amplification with reference gene primers provided the estimates of nucleated cell counts. The assay was immunoSEQ multiplex PCR, and TCRdb's table has in-frame clones only and misses some. V and J calls and clone size come straight from that table; D and trimming were deduced from the DNA. The sample shows approximately 83,000 clones, approximately 86% of them seen only once. The sample consisted of peripheral blood. This receptor was obtained from a middle-aged man with acute or convalescent COVID-19. This chain joins TRBV30 and TRBJ1-1; no definite D call. CDR3 bases: TGTGCCTGGATGCGGCAATCGAACACTGAAGCTTTCTTT. This encodes CAWMRQSNTEAFF.